The present TCR beta chain was sequenced within a study of T cell repertoires in cytomegalovirus infection. A word on this clonotype: Its matching antigen is unknown. Since a much larger clone is just one base distant, this may be a read error.

The CDR3 has 14 residues. Germline CDR1 SGHVS, CDR2 FQNEAQ. TCRdb re-derived calls from the reads in MiXCR, one entry per CDR3 protein. The sample yields 700,000 to 850,000 distinct CDR3 sequences, 32% seen once. The sequences come from cultured CD8+ T cells from PBMCs, collected from culture after CMV antigen stimulation. The chain combines TRBV7-8 with TRBJ2-1; 7 bases are shared with TRBD2. The clonotype originates from a human donor in good health (CMV status not recorded). Some clones in this sample may be carry-over from other donors' samples. CDR3 sequence (DNA): TGTGCCAACAGCCTTGGCGGGGGTCTTAATGAGCAGTTCTTC. This codes for CANSLGGGLNEQFF.